This T cell receptor beta chain was sequenced in a study of blood T cell repertoires in COVID-19. Sequencing used immunoSEQ multiplex PCR; TCRdb keeps in-frame clones, though not all of them. Of a few hundred thousand clones in the sample, more than 70% were seen once. Sequencing was performed on peripheral blood. The receptor comes from a woman aged 30 to 39 with COVID-19, enrolled during active disease.

CDR3 DNA sequence: TGTGCCAGCAGCTCCCTCCGGGACAGGAACACTGAAGCTTTCTTT. Translation gives CASSSLRDRNTEAFF. This chain links TRBV11-2 with TRBJ1-1, with 7 bases that match TRBD1. Germline values: CDR1 SGHAT, CDR2 FQNNGV. Germline trimming cut 4 bases from V and 1 base from J; bases unmatched to any gene: 6. This CDR3 spans 15 amino acids.